This T cell receptor beta chain derives from a study of blood T cell repertoires in COVID-19. On the study more broadly: Donors in the United States, Italy and Spain gave samples during acute or convalescent COVID-19. T cells, B-cell-depleted T cells, or PBMCs provided the cDNA or gDNA that served as material.

This table comes from immunoSEQ multiplex PCR, and its TCRdb copy is limited to in-frame clones, with some not included. The sample has approximately 170,000 clones, 84% seen once. Looked up from germline, CDR1 is DFQATT and CDR2 is SNEGSKA (reference sequence). CDR3 size: 17 residues. Losses at the gene ends were 3 bases for V and 4 bases for J; bases not matched to a gene: 11. The clonotype originates from a woman at least 80 years old with acute or convalescent COVID-19. The sequenced sample consisted of peripheral blood. The genes are TRBV20-1 and TRBJ2-1; 11 nucleotides align to TRBD2. CDR3 coding DNA: TGCAGTGCTAGTCTACTAGCGGGGGCCCAACCTTACAATGAGCAGTTCTTC. Translating gives CSASLLAGAQPYNEQFF.